The 5 T cell receptor beta chains in this list originate from one sample, sequenced in a study of beta chain features in type 1 diabetes. The study's findings and limits: Moderately but significantly shorter TCRB CDR3s were found in Type 1 diabetes patients in all four CD4+ subsets.

These receptors lack a known antigen. Sequencing targeted expressed TCRB transcripts, as all isolated RNA had been reverse transcribed. Sequenced by immunoSEQ multiplex PCR; TCRdb stores in-frame clones only, minus some. The table records fewer than 300,000 clones, 9.5% to 13% of them present only once. The sample was naive CD4+ T cells from blood. All receptors derive from a man younger than 40 with type 1 diabetes.

This clone was counted only a few times. The gene calls are TRBV29-1 and TRBJ1-1; the match to TRBD1 covers 9 bases. CDR3 length: 14 residues. The germline V gene encodes CDR1 SQVTM and CDR2 ANQGSEA. V shed 0 bases, J shed 5 bases, and the junction held 4 bases outside the gene matches. CDR3 amino acids: CSVEEGQGWTEAFF. The CDR3 nucleotides are TGCAGCGTTGAAGAGGGACAGGGATGGACTGAAGCTTTCTTT.

In this sample, this clone turned up a few times. This chain uses TRBV5-1 with TRBJ2-3; tentatively, D is TRBD1 (6 bases). Trimming took off 5 bases at V and 3 bases at J, with 16 bases between the two ends. Per germline, CDR1 SGHRS and CDR2 YFSETQ. This CDR3 is built from 15 residues. The CDR3 here is CASRDNGQSTDTQYF. The CDR3 region has the DNA TGCGCCAGCAGAGATAACGGACAGTCAACAGATACGCAGTATTTT.

The rearrangement joins TRBV7-2 to TRBJ2-5; the match to TRBD2 covers 11 bases. The germline V gene has CDR1 SGHTA and CDR2 FQGNSA. Germline trimming cut 5 bases from V and 3 bases from J; bases unmatched to any gene: 5. This CDR3 comprises 15 residues. CDR3 loop: CASSTQLAGEETQYF. CDR3 bases: TGTGCCAGCAGCACTCAACTAGCGGGGGAAGAGACCCAGTACTTC.

This clone was seen only a few times. The chain joins TRBV11-3 to TRBJ2-3, with TRBD1 matching 9 bases. The CDR3 loop spans 15 amino acids. Germline CDR1 SGHNT, CDR2 YENEEA. With 1 base clipped from V and 4 bases from J, the junction kept 3 bases outside the gene matches. The DNA of the CDR3 is TGTGCCAGCAGCTTAGGGGACAGGGATCCAGATACGCAGTATTTT. Translating it yields CASSLGDRDPDTQYF.

This clone showed up just a few times. The genes are TRBV21-1 and TRBJ1-1; the D call in the table, TRBD1, was not verified against the DNA. TRBV21-1 is a pseudogene segment. The CDR3 sequence is 14 residues long. The CDR3 DNA follows: TGTGCCAGCAGCAAAATGCCCTGGGGACAAGAAGCTTTCTTT. The encoded protein is CASSKMPWGQEAFF.